One and the same sample provided the 25 T cell receptor beta chains below, sequenced in a study of metastatic and nonmetastatic thyroid tumors. MiXCR was used by TCRdb to re-call the PCR reads. The sample contains about 42,000 clones, 9.5% to 13% of which appear only once. Ahead of thyroid surgery, no patient had received treatment of any kind. The sequenced sample was blood. These receptors were collected from a male donor with papillary thyroid cancer or a benign thyroid nodule (not recorded which). Some clones in this sample may be carry-over from other donors' samples.

With respect to this clone: This may come from a read error, since a much larger clone is one base off. The chain carries TRBV19 and TRBJ2-6, with no clear D. The CDR3 has 17 residues. CDR1 is LNHDA, CDR2 SQIVND, per germline (reference sequence). Trimming removed 2 bases at V and 0 bases at J, with 11 bases between. As DNA, the CDR3 is TGTGCCAGTAGTATATATCGAGCCCTCTCTGGGGCCAACGTCCTGACTTTC. It encodes CASSIYRALSGANVLTF.

The table lists this clone with a few counts. The V gene is TRBV5-6, the J gene TRBJ2-4; 11 nucleotides match TRBD2. Looked up from germline, CDR1 is SGHDT and CDR2 is YYEEEE. The ends lost 4 bases at V and 5 bases at J; junction bases unmatched: 5. The CDR3 runs 15 residues. The CDR3 reads CASSPGLAGQNIQYF. The CDR3 DNA sequence: TGTGCCAGCAGCCCCGGACTAGCGGGCCAAAACATTCAGTACTTC. The variable domain in full, completed from reference TRBV5-6 and TRBJ2-4, reads DAGVTQSPTHLIKTRGQQVTLRCSPKSGHDTVSWYQQALGQGPQFIFQYYEEEERQRGNFPDRFSGHQFPNYSSELNVNALLLGDSALYLCASSPGLAGQNIQYFGAGTRLSVL.

Ten or more counts support this clone. This specimen includes other DNA sequences encoding the same CDR3. The chain is built from TRBV20-1 and TRBJ1-1, with a possible D match to TRBD1 (6 bases). CDR1 and CDR2 (germline): DFQATT, SNEGSKA (reference sequence). The length of the CDR3 is 13 residues. The chain's CDR3 is CRPAQGLGVEAFF. The DNA for the CDR3 is TGCAGGCCAGCACAGGGTCTTGGGGTCGAAGCTTTCTTT.

Concerning this clone: A clone one base away is much larger, so this may be a read error. Other DNA sequences within the sample encode an identical CDR3. The genes are TRBV24-1 and TRBJ2-1, with TRBD2 matching 13 bases. The CDR3 extends over 17 amino acids. Trimming took 9 bases from V and 7 from J; bases not matched to a gene: 14. CDR1 is KGHDR and CDR2 is SFDVKD in the germline V gene. The CDR3 spells CATRGTSGTTWGNEQFF. CDR3 in DNA: TGTGCCACCCGGGGGACTAGCGGGACAACTTGGGGTAATGAGCAGTTCTTC.

In its sample, this clone was seen many times. This chain links TRBV4-1 with TRBJ1-2; D remains unclear. Trimming stripped 1 base from V and 3 bases from J, with 18 bases between. The CDR3 runs 17 residues. Germline-derived CDR1 and CDR2 are MGHRA and YSYEKL. The CDR3 reads CASSQVPTFNGYYGYTF. The CDR3 DNA follows: TGCGCCAGCAGCCAAGTCCCTACCTTTAACGGCTACTATGGCTACACCTTC.

This clone was counted at least ten times. The chain combines TRBV6-4 with TRBJ1-5, with D hard to call. The CDR3 runs 13 residues. The germline V and J ends were trimmed by 0 bases and 9 bases, with 9 bases remaining between them. Germline V gene lookup returns CDR1 MRHNA and CDR2 SNTAGT. CDR3 region: CASSDSVGRPQHF. Here the CDR3 DNA reads TGTGCCAGCAGTGACTCTGTCGGGCGGCCCCAGCATTTT.

This clone occurred many times. The chain links TRBV7-6 to TRBJ1-5; TRBD1 agrees at 8 bases. This CDR3 has 14 amino acids. Germline lookup yields CDR1 SGHVS and CDR2 FNYEAQ. Germline trimming cut 5 bases from V and 10 bases from J; bases unmatched to any gene: 10. The CDR3 sequence is CASSAGQDVFPQHF. CDR3 DNA sequence: TGTGCCAGCAGCGCGGGACAGGACGTTTTCCCCCAGCATTTT.

Comments on this clone: One end of the junction is discordant with germline, which a read error may explain. V and J are TRBV6-1 and TRBJ1-1, with D hard to call. Germline V gives CDR1 MNHNS, CDR2 SASEGT. The CDR3 length is 15 residues. The CDR3 spells CASLLSAGMNTEALF. CDR3 nucleotide sequence: TGTGCCAGCTTATTATCAGCGGGGATGAACACTGAAGCTTTATTT.

This clone was counted a few times. The chain joins TRBV6-5 to TRBJ1-4, with 7 nucleotides matching TRBD1. Germline V gene sequence: CDR1 MNHEY, CDR2 SVGAGI. The CDR3 totals 15 residues. Trimming took 0 bases from V and 8 from J; bases not matched to a gene: 6. CDR3 coding DNA: TGTGCCAGCAGTTACTCGGGACAGATCAACGAAAAACTGTTTTTT. Encoded protein: CASSYSGQINEKLFF.

This clone was counted a few times. V is TRBV3-1 and J is TRBJ1-1; D is ambiguous. Between the trimmed V and J ends, which lost 1 base and 1 base, there was a span of 10 bases. Germline-derived CDR1 and CDR2 are LGHDT and YNNKEL (reference sequence). The CDR3 loop spans 15 amino acids. CDR3 DNA: TGTGCCAGCAGCCAAGGATACGGCTCGAACACTGAAGCTTTCTTT. It codes for CASSQGYGSNTEAFF. Drawing the rest from reference TRBV3-1 and TRBJ1-1, the complete variable domain is DTAVSQTPKYLVTQMGNDKSIKCEQNLGHDTMYWYKQDSKKFLKIMFSYNNKELIINETVPNRFSPKSPDKAHLNLHINSLELGDSAVYFCASSQGYGSNTEAFFGQGTRLTVV.

To note about this clone: A much larger clone differs from this one at a single base, so this may be a read error. The chain recombines TRBV7-8 with TRBJ2-5; D perhaps matches TRBD2 (6 bases). From germline, CDR1 is SGHVS and CDR2 FQNEAQ. This CDR3 has 17 residues. CDR3 sequence reads: CAISRPGRGVVRETQYF. The CDR3 DNA reads as TGTGCCATCAGCCGGCCGGGACGCGGGGTGGTTCGAGAGACCCAGTACTTC.

Points on this clone: Compared with germline, one end of the junction differs, possibly owing to a read error. This rearrangement joins TRBV6-1 to TRBJ1-1; D is perhaps TRBD1 (5 bases). The CDR3 covers 16 residues. Germline V gene sequence: CDR1 MNHNS, CDR2 SASEGT. The DNA of the CDR3 is TGTGCCAGCACCCCTGGAGGGGTGCCCATGAACACTGAGGCTTTCTTT. Residues: CASTPGGVPMNTEAFF.

This clone was seen a handful of times. At one end, the junction sequence differs from germline, possibly due to a read error. V usage is TRBV7-2 and J usage is TRBJ2-1; 12 bases fit TRBD2. CDR3 length equals 15 residues. Germline CDR1 reads SGHTA; CDR2 reads FQGNSA. CDR3 in DNA: TGTGCCAGCAGCTTGGGACTAGCGGGCAACAATGAGCAGTCCTTC. Translated: CASSLGLAGNNEQSF.

The chain carries TRBV28 and TRBJ1-2, with D unclear. The CDR3 loop spans 17 amino acids. Germline CDR1 reads MDHEN; CDR2 reads SYDVKM. The ends were cut back, 4 bases at V and 0 bases at J, with 18 bases in the middle. In DNA, the CDR3 is TGTGCCAGCAGTTCAGCCCCCGACGTCCGAACTAACTATGGCTACACCTTC. Translated, it gives CASSSAPDVRTNYGYTF.

This clone is classed as medium-sized (0.01 to 0.1%). The chain couples TRBV6-1 to TRBJ2-7, with TRBD1 identical over 8 bases. The CDR3 has 12 residues. Germline trimming cut 5 bases from V and 5 bases from J; bases unmatched to any gene: 2. CDR1 MNHNS and CDR2 SASEGT come from the germline V gene. CDR3 DNA sequence: TGTGCCAGCAGTCCACAGGGGGACGAGCAGTACTTC. Its translation is CASSPQGDEQYF.

This clone has a handful of counts. The chain employs TRBV27 and TRBJ1-2; perhaps TRBD1 as D (5 bases). The germline gives CDR1 MNHEY, CDR2 SMNVEV (reference sequence). The CDR3 extends over 12 amino acids. Trimming stripped 10 bases from V and 10 bases from J, with 19 bases between. This CDR3 is CATFPGNHVYTF. CDR3 in DNA: TGTGCCACCTTTCCAGGGAATCATGTCTACACCTTC.

This clone showed up many times. This chain uses TRBV25-1 with TRBJ2-7; the match to TRBD1 covers 7 bases. Germline V gene lookup returns CDR1 MGHDK and CDR2 SYGVNS. Trimming at V came to 1 base and at J to 3 bases, leaving 3 bases not matched to a gene. The CDR3 extends over 14 amino acids. CDR3 sequence: CASSEWGTDYEQYF. The DNA of the CDR3 is TGTGCCAGCAGTGAATGGGGGACAGACTACGAGCAGTACTTC.

V gene TRBV28 combines with J gene TRBJ2-1, with 12 bases lining up with TRBD2. Trimming at V came to 6 bases and at J to 3 bases, leaving 3 bases not matched to a gene. Germline loops: CDR1 MDHEN, CDR2 SYDVKM. The CDR3 extends over 15 amino acids. CDR3 DNA: TGTGCCAGCAGCATGACTAGCGGGGGCTACAATGAGCAGTTCTTC. It yields the protein CASSMTSGGYNEQFF.

In this sample, this clone turned up many times. The V call is TRBV2, the J call TRBJ2-7, with 8 bases lining up with TRBD2. Looked up from germline, CDR1 is SNHLY and CDR2 is FYNNEI. Losses at the gene ends were 7 bases for V and 5 bases for J; bases not matched to a gene: 10. The CDR3 has 14 amino acids. The CDR3 nucleotides are TGTGCCAGCACCCCGGGACTAGTAAGTGACGAGCAGTACTTC. This gives the protein CASTPGLVSDEQYF.

This clone has just a few counts. No conserved phenylalanine or tryptophan is present at the end of the CDR3, so a read error is the likely explanation. The V and J genes are TRBV6-2 or TRBV6-3 and TRBJ1-1; 8 positions agree with TRBD1. The CDR3 is made up of 15 amino acids. Losses at the gene ends were 6 bases for V and 3 bases for J; bases not matched to a gene: 9. CDR1 is MNHEY and CDR2 is SVGEGT in the germline V gene. The CDR3 is CASSPRTGPYTEAFL. The CDR3, as DNA: TGTGCCAGCAGCCCTAGGACAGGGCCATACACTGAAGCTTTCCTT.

The V call is TRBV20-1, the J call TRBJ1-4; the match to TRBD1 covers 10 bases. Germline V lookup: CDR1 DFQATT, CDR2 SNEGSKA (reference sequence). CDR3 length: 14 amino acids. Trimming cost V 5 bases and J 5 bases; bases outside gene matches: 5. CDR3 sequence (DNA): TGCAGTGCTCGCCCGGGACAGGGGAATGAAAAACTGTTTTTT. Protein sequence: CSARPGQGNEKLFF.

This clone was recorded at least ten times. The V and J genes are TRBV6-2 or TRBV6-3 and TRBJ2-1; D ambiguous. This CDR3 is 11 amino acids long. Trimming took 6 bases from V and 4 from J, leaving 4 bases between them. Germline values: CDR1 MNHEY, CDR2 SVGEGT. CDR3 bases: TGTGCCAGCAGGGTATACAATGAGCAGTTCTTC. Encoded protein: CASRVYNEQFF.

V usage is TRBV4-1 and J usage is TRBJ2-7; D might be TRBD1 (6 bases). There are 13 residues in the CDR3. CDR1 is MGHRA, CDR2 YSYEKL, per germline. V lost 3 bases, J lost 6 bases, and 12 bases lay in between. CDR3 loop: CASSQGTGREQYF. CDR3 coding DNA: TGCGCCAGCAGCCAGGGAACAGGGCGCGAGCAGTACTTC.

This clone was found a few times. A much larger clonotype is one base distant, so this may be a read error. The CDR3 nucleotides read TGTTCCACCAGCATGCGTACTGAAGCTTTCTTT. Translation gives CSTSMRTEAFF. This rearrangement joins TRBV15 to TRBJ1-1; D gene ambiguous. This CDR3 comprises 11 residues. In germline, CDR1 is LNHNV, CDR2 YYDKDF (reference sequence). The entire variable domain, with the rest obtained from reference TRBV15 and TRBJ1-1, is as follows: DAMVIQNPRYQVTQFGKPVTLSCSQTLNHNVMYWYQQKSSQAPKLLFHYYDKDFNNEADTPDNFQSRRPNTSFCFLDIRSPGLGDTAMYLCSTSMRTEAFFGQGTRLTVV.

By proportion, this clone is medium-sized. The chain combines TRBV6-2 or TRBV6-3 with TRBJ2-7; 8 nucleotides align to TRBD2. CDR3 length equals 14 residues. The trim removed 6 bases at V and 0 bases at J, leaving 4 bases unmatched. CDR1 is MNHEY, CDR2 SVGEGT, per germline. CDR3 amino acids: CASRSGSGSYEQYF. The CDR3, as DNA: TGTGCCAGCAGGAGCGGGAGTGGCTCCTACGAGCAGTACTTC.